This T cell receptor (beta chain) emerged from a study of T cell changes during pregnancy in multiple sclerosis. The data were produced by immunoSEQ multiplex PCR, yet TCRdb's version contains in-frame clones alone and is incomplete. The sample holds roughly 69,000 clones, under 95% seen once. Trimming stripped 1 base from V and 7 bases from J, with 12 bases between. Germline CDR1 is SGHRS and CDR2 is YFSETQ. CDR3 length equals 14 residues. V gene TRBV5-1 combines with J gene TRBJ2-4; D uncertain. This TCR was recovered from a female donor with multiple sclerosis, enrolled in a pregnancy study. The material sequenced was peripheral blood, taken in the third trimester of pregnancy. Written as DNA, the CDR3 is TGCGCCAGCAGCTTGCTACAGAGTCAGAACATTCAGTACTTC. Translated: CASSLLQSQNIQYF.